These 9 T cell receptor beta chains came from one sample sequenced in a study of blood T cell repertoires in COVID-19. Profiled with immunoSEQ multiplex PCR; TCRdb holds only in-frame clones, not every one. The sample consists of 65,000 to 85,000 clones, around 89% of them appearing once. Sequenced sample: peripheral blood. All receptors come from a human donor in a cohort sampled during active COVID-19.

V is TRBV15 and J is TRBJ2-7, with TRBD1 matching 7 bases. V shed 0 bases and J 5 bases; nucleotides not matched to a gene: 1. Germline CDR1 LNHNV, CDR2 YYDKDF (reference sequence). This CDR3 comprises 13 residues. As DNA, the CDR3 is TGTGCCACCAGCAGAGACAGGGGGAACGAGCAGTACTTC. It translates to CATSRDRGNEQYF.

The chain employs TRBV6-6 and TRBJ2-3; maybe TRBD2 (5 bases). Germline V CDR1 and CDR2: MNHNY, SVGAGI (reference sequence). V lost 0 bases to trimming and J lost 2 bases, with 12 bases between them. The CDR3 extends over 16 amino acids. In nucleotides, the CDR3 is TGTGCCAGCAGTTACTCTGCTAGCAGACCCACAGATACGCAGTATTTT. It codes for CASSYSASRPTDTQYF.

The V gene is TRBV11-2, the J gene TRBJ2-3; 8 bases align to TRBD2. V shed 5 bases, J shed 6 bases, and the junction held 7 bases outside the gene matches. This CDR3 spans 14 amino acids. Germline loops: CDR1 SGHAT, CDR2 FQNNGV. This CDR3 is CASSPGGPIDTQYF. The CDR3 DNA reads TGTGCCAGCAGCCCGGGAGGGCCAATTGATACGCAGTATTTT.

The chain recombines TRBV24-1 with TRBJ2-2, with D perhaps matching TRBD1 (6 bases). V shed 4 bases and J shed 6 bases, with 17 bases lying between them. The CDR3 loop spans 16 amino acids. Germline V lookup: CDR1 KGHDR, CDR2 SFDVKD. This CDR3 is CATSDPGQIGSGELFF. The CDR3, as DNA: TGTGCCACCAGTGACCCCGGACAGATAGGGTCCGGGGAGCTGTTTTTT.

The V and J genes are TRBV6-6 and TRBJ2-7; TRBD1 aligns across 8 bases. The trim removed 8 bases at V and 1 base at J, leaving 7 bases unmatched. The length of the CDR3 is 14 residues. The germline gives CDR1 MNHNY, CDR2 SVGAGI (reference sequence). In nucleotides, the CDR3 is TGTGCCAGCCTAGGACAGGGTCGGTCCTACGAGCAGTACTTC. The encoded protein is CASLGQGRSYEQYF.

V usage is TRBV11-2 and J usage is TRBJ1-3; 9 nucleotides align to TRBD1. V lost 2 bases, J lost 0 bases, and 5 bases stayed unmatched. This CDR3 has 17 residues. Germline CDR1 is SGHAT and CDR2 is FQNNGV. Written as DNA, the CDR3 is TGTGCCAGCAGCTTATTACCGGGACAGGGCTCTGGAAACACCATATATTTT. It codes for CASSLLPGQGSGNTIYF.

The chain recombines TRBV10-2 with TRBJ2-5, with 7 bases that match TRBD1. Per germline, CDR1 WSHSY and CDR2 SAAADI. V was clipped by 3 bases and J by 5 bases; unmatched bases: 0. The CDR3 sequence is 12 residues long. The CDR3 protein is CASSEQGETQYF. In DNA, the CDR3 is TGCGCCAGCAGTGAACAGGGGGAGACCCAGTACTTC.

The chain is built from TRBV29-1 and TRBJ2-6; TRBD2 is a possible D gene (6 bases). Trimming took 6 bases from V and 4 from J, leaving 13 bases between them. The CDR3 has 14 residues. From germline, CDR1 is SQVTM and CDR2 ANQGSEA. The CDR3 sequence: CSVQEGTGANVLTF. CDR3 DNA sequence: TGCAGCGTCCAGGAGGGAACCGGGGCCAACGTCCTGACTTTC.

The chain recombines TRBV28 with TRBJ1-1, with D perhaps matching TRBD1 (6 bases). The V end was cut by 2 bases, the J end by 0 bases, with 13 bases between. The CDR3 consists of 16 residues. From germline, CDR1 is MDHEN and CDR2 SYDVKM. CDR3 region: CASSLDSGGVNTEAFF. The CDR3 coding sequence is TGTGCCAGCAGTTTAGATTCGGGGGGCGTGAACACTGAAGCTTTCTTT.